Described below is a single TCR beta chain sequence and its context. Its specificity is not known. V was pared by 3 bases and J by 4 bases, with 12 bases between. The CDR3 is made up of 15 amino acids. From germline, CDR1 is MDHEN and CDR2 SYDVKM. The data originate from a study of cytomegalovirus exposure and HLA in healthy donors. Study-wide results and caveats: Previous analysis showed most TCR beta V segments were productive about 87% or about 30% of the time. TCR beta V- and J-gene trimming, according to a later analysis, was linked to a missense DCLRE1C variant. A likely sequencing artifact accounted for one observed cluster of highly shared sequence variants.

Primers: 60 Vbeta forward and 13 Jbeta reverse. The method was immunoSEQ multiplex PCR; TCRdb's version includes in-frame clones alone and lacks a portion of them. The sample lists 65,000 to 95,000 clones; more than 70% were seen once. Input material: PBMCs. V usage is TRBV28 and J usage is TRBJ2-2, with a weak D call TRBD1 (6 bases). This clonotype originated in a male donor in good health and CMV-seropositive. CDR3 sequence reads: CASSFLGAATGELFF. The CDR3 DNA follows: TGTGCCAGCAGTTTTTTGGGGGCGGCCACCGGGGAGCTGTTTTTT.